This T cell receptor (beta chain) appears in the sequencing data of a study of regulatory T cells in long-lasting Graves disease. Time point denoted: newly diagnosed GD, antithyroid drugs for less than 3 months. From RNA extracted from PBMCs, the TCR library was made. Arm-PCR of CDR3 regions and iRepertoire HTBI primers were used to build TCR beta libraries. TCRdb reprocessed the multiplex PCR reads via MiXCR and lists one record per CDR3 protein. The sample shows around 480,000 distinct CDR3 sequences, around 15% of them seen only once. The CDR3 extends over 13 amino acids. CDR1 is MNHNS, CDR2 SASEGT, per germline. V gave up 4 bases and J gave up 4 bases, with 8 bases separating them. In its sample, this clonotype was seen once. With a much larger clone just one base away, this may be a read error. The same sample was also used in a study of T cells in Graves' hyperthyroidism and ophthalmopathy.

V gene TRBV6-1 combines with J gene TRBJ1-3; D not resolved. The specimen comprised peripheral blood mononuclear cells (PBMCs), sampled at new diagnosis, from a patient treated with antithyroid drugs. This receptor was obtained from a man aged 40-55 years with Graves disease. The CDR3 sequence: CASSGALGNTIYF. The DNA of the CDR3 is TGTGCCAGCAGTGGAGCGCTGGGAAACACCATATATTTT.